The entry below describes one TCR beta chain. CDR3 length: 16 amino acids. Germline V gene sequence: CDR1 SGDLS, CDR2 YYNGEE. Trimming removed 3 bases from V and 2 bases from J, with 15 bases in between. Use of 60 Vbeta and 13 Jbeta primers characterized the PCR. Measured with immunoSEQ multiplex PCR; TCRdb has only the in-frame clones, and not every one. The profile shows some 87,000 clones, around 70% of them singletons. The data were taken from a study of cytomegalovirus exposure and HLA in healthy donors. The source material was PBMCs. The gene calls are TRBV9 and TRBJ2-1; a possible D gene is TRBD1 (6 bases). The clonotype comes from a woman between 50 and 59 years old in good health and CMV-seropositive. The CDR3: CASSAGVGTTYNEQFF. The CDR3 DNA reads TGTGCCAGCAGCGCAGGAGTCGGGACAACCTACAATGAGCAGTTCTTC.